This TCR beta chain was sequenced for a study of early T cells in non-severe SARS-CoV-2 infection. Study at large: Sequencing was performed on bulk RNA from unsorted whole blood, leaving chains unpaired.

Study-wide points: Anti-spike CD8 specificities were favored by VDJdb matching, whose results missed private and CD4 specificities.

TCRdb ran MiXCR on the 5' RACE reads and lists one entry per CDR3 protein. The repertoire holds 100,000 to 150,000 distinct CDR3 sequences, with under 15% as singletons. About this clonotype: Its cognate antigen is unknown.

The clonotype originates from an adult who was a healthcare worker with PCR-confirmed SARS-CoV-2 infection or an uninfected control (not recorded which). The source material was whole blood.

As DNA, the CDR3 is TGTGCCAGCATCCCCGTTCGGAACGATGGCTACACCTTC. Its translation: CASIPVRNDGYTF. This chain uses TRBV2 with TRBJ1-2; no firm D call. Germline CDR1 and CDR2: SNHLY and FYNNEI. The V end was cut by 7 bases, the J end by 6 bases, with 15 bases between. The CDR3 has 13 residues.